The 15 T cell receptor beta chains given below trace back to one sample, sequenced in a study of CD8 T cells in Susac syndrome. Reverse transcription used about 0.5 to 1 ug RNA and random hexamers. MiXCR was run by TCRdb on the immunoSEQ multiplex PCR reads, yielding one entry per CDR3 protein. Here the sample spans some 120,000 distinct CDR3 sequences, approximately 96% being singletons. Sequenced sample: CD4+ T cells from PBMCs. All receptors come from a human donor in good health.

This clonotype was seen a handful of times. This chain links TRBV5-4 with TRBJ2-5, with 7 bases aligning to TRBD1. This CDR3 is 14 amino acids long. J was trimmed by 4 bases and V by 3 bases; bases with no gene match: 6. In germline, CDR1 is SGHNT, CDR2 YYREEE (reference sequence). This CDR3 reads CASSSSRGRETQYF. The CDR3 DNA is TGTGCCAGCAGCTCTTCCAGGGGGAGAGAGACCCAGTACTTC. Supplemented by reference TRBV5-4 and TRBJ2-5, the full variable domain reads ETGVTQSPTHLIKTRGQQVTLRCSSQSGHNTVSWYQQALGQGPQFIFQYYREEENGRGNFPPRFSGLQFPNYSSELNVNALELDDSALYLCASSSSRGRETQYFGPGTRLLVL.

The chain combines TRBV10-2 with TRBJ2-2, with unresolved D. Between the trimmed V and J ends, which lost 2 bases and 6 bases, there was a span of 7 bases. This CDR3 has 13 amino acids. The germline gives CDR1 WSHSY, CDR2 SAAADI. CDR3 in DNA: TGCGCCAGCAGTGAGACACACTCCGGGGAGCTGTTTTTT. This gives the protein CASSETHSGELFF.

V usage is TRBV20-1 and J usage is TRBJ2-1, with TRBD2 matching over 8 bases. J was trimmed by 4 bases and V by 0 bases; bases with no gene match: 8. There are 16 residues in the CDR3. Germline lookup yields CDR1 DFQATT and CDR2 SNEGSKA (reference sequence). This CDR3 is CSARDGAGAGYNEQFF. CDR3 DNA sequence: TGCAGTGCTAGAGATGGAGCGGGAGCAGGGTACAATGAGCAGTTCTTC.

The V and J genes are TRBV6-6 and TRBJ2-1, with a tentative D call TRBD1 (7 bases). The CDR3 extends over 15 amino acids. Germline loops: CDR1 MNHNY, CDR2 SVGAGI (reference sequence). With 6 bases removed from V and 4 bases from J, the gap between germline ends came to 16 bases. In DNA form, the CDR3 reads TGTGCCAGCAGCCCTGGACAGGACTATTACAATGAGCAGTTCTTC. Translation gives CASSPGQDYYNEQFF.

This clonotype is a singleton in its sample. The chain links TRBV5-1 to TRBJ1-5, with a tentative D call TRBD1 (6 bases). Looked up from germline, CDR1 is SGHRS and CDR2 is YFSETQ. V gave up 4 bases and J gave up 3 bases, with 11 bases separating them. CDR3 size: 14 residues. CDR3 coding DNA: TGCGCCAGCAGCCCAGGGGTAAACAATCAGCCCCAGCATTTT. Translating gives CASSPGVNNQPQHF.

The chain uses TRBV29-1 and TRBJ1-2; 10 bases line up with TRBD1. The germline V gene encodes CDR1 SQVTM and CDR2 ANQGSEA. The CDR3 is 14 amino acids. Trimming took 7 bases from V and 3 from J; bases not matched to a gene: 8. The CDR3: CSARQGAHDYGYTF. The CDR3 coding sequence is TGCAGCGCACGACAGGGGGCCCATGACTATGGCTACACCTTC.

The chain combines TRBV6-6 with TRBJ1-5, with D perhaps matching TRBD1 (5 bases). CDR3 length: 13 residues. V lost 5 bases, J lost 2 bases, and 7 bases lay in between. Germline CDR1 and CDR2: MNHNY and SVGAGI (reference sequence). CDR3 region: CASSRDGNQPQHF. Here the CDR3 DNA reads TGTGCCAGCAGTCGGGACGGCAATCAGCCCCAGCATTTT.

V and J are TRBV4-3 and TRBJ2-1; 8 nucleotides agree with TRBD2. Germline lookup yields CDR1 LGHNA and CDR2 YSLEER. V lost 1 base and J lost 3; bases outside the gene matches: 5. This CDR3 comprises 16 residues. This chain's CDR3 is CASSQVWAGGYNEQFF. The CDR3 coding sequence is TGCGCCAGCAGCCAAGTCTGGGCGGGGGGCTACAATGAGCAGTTCTTC.

CDR3 DNA sequence: TGTGCCAGCAGTCGTCTCGGGGGGGGCACAGATACGCAGTATTTT. Its protein product is CASSRLGGGTDTQYF. The rearrangement uses TRBV6-5 and TRBJ2-3, with 8 positions matching TRBD2. Trimming at V came to 5 bases and at J to 1 base, leaving 5 bases not matched to a gene. The CDR3 has 15 amino acids. The germline gives CDR1 MNHEY, CDR2 SVGAGI.

This clonotype was counted a single time. The V and J genes are TRBV20-1 and TRBJ1-1, with no clear D. Germline CDR1 and CDR2: DFQATT and SNEGSKA (reference sequence). V was pared by 5 bases and J by 4 bases, with 17 bases between. The CDR3 is 14 amino acids. The CDR3 sequence: CSACLAGWSTEAFF. DNA of the CDR3: TGCAGTGCTTGCTTGGCCGGGTGGAGCACTGAAGCTTTCTTT.

The V call is TRBV29-1, the J call TRBJ2-1; TRBD1 aligns across 12 bases. Germline CDR1 and CDR2: SQVTM and ANQGSEA. The CDR3 totals 13 residues. Trimming took 6 bases from V and 9 from J; bases not matched to a gene: 6. CDR3 loop: CSVRDRGRGEQFF. CDR3 sequence (DNA): TGCAGCGTCCGGGACAGGGGGCGAGGTGAGCAGTTCTTC.

This chain links TRBV20-1 with TRBJ2-7; the D call may be TRBD1 or TRBD2 (5 bases each). This CDR3 contains 16 residues. Trimming stripped 3 bases from V and 2 bases from J, with 20 bases between. Per the germline V gene, CDR1 is DFQATT and CDR2 is SNEGSKA (reference sequence). CDR3 amino acids: CSARGPRSGPTYEQYF. The CDR3 DNA sequence: TGCAGTGCTAGGGGACCCCGTAGTGGTCCTACCTACGAGCAGTACTTC.

The V gene is TRBV6-2 or TRBV6-3, the J gene TRBJ1-1; no definite D call. Trimming stripped 5 bases from V and 6 bases from J, with 19 bases between. The CDR3 extends over 15 amino acids. The germline gives CDR1 MNHEY, CDR2 SVGEGT. DNA of the CDR3: TGTGCCAGCAGTCTCCGGGAGGAACAAGGGCCTGAAGCTTTCTTT. It is translated as CASSLREEQGPEAFF.

The chain uses TRBV4-3 and TRBJ2-7; 8 nucleotides line up with TRBD1. The CDR3 loop spans 15 amino acids. Trimming took 1 base from V and 2 from J; bases not matched to a gene: 4. Germline loops: CDR1 LGHNA, CDR2 YSLEER. The CDR3, as DNA: TGCGCCAGCAGCCAAGCCGGGACAGGACCCTACGAGCAGTACTTC. It is translated as CASSQAGTGPYEQYF.

The V call is TRBV20-1, the J call TRBJ2-7; D is possibly TRBD2 (6 bases). The ends were cut back, 5 bases at V and 0 bases at J, with 17 bases in the middle. CDR3 length: 15 residues. The germline V gene has CDR1 DFQATT and CDR2 SNEGSKA (reference sequence). CDR3 protein: CSAPTPSGFSYEQYF. The CDR3 nucleotides read TGCAGTGCTCCGACCCCCAGCGGGTTCTCCTACGAGCAGTACTTC.